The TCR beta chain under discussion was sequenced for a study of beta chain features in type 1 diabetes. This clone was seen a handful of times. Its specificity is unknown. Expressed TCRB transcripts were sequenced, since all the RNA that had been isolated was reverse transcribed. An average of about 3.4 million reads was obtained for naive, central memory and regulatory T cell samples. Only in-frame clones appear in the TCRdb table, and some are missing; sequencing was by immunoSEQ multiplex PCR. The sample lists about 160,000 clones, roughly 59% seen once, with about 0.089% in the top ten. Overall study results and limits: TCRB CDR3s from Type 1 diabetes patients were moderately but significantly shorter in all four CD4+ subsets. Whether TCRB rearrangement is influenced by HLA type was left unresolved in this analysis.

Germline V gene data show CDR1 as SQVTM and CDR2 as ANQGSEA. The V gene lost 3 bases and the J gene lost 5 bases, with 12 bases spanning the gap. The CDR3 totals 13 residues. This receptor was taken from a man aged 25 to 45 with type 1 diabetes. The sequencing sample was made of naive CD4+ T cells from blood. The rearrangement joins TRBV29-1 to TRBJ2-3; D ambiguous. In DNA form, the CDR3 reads TGCAGCGTTGAGGGCAGGATGTTAGATACGCAGTATTTT. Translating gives CSVEGRMLDTQYF.